The 26 T cell receptor beta chains reported below all come from one sample, sequenced in a study of human T cells and chemical hapten exposure. Time point noted: healthy volunteer bleed at 2 weeks. Total RNA was extracted from unfractionated whole blood. TCRdb recomputed calls from the RACE reads with MiXCR, one row per CDR3 protein. The repertoire includes roughly 100,000 distinct CDR3 sequences, about 8.8% of them detected once, and approximately 2.9% sits in the top ten. Sequences were obtained from whole blood. The receptors derive from a female donor in good health. Some clones in this sample may be carry-over from other donors' samples.

The chain uses TRBV11-3 and TRBJ2-1; D is unresolved. The CDR3 contains 14 residues. V was trimmed by 4 bases and J by 15 bases, leaving 22 bases between them. Germline V lookup: CDR1 SGHNT, CDR2 YENEEA. The CDR3 reads CASSSPRRFGIRFF. CDR3 DNA: TGTGCCAGCAGCTCCCCCCGTCGCTTTGGGATAAGGTTCTTC.

This clonotype was detected a few times. This sequence joins TRBV12-3 or TRBV12-4 and TRBJ2-7; 8 nucleotides align to TRBD2. The length of the CDR3 is 14 residues. The V gene end was trimmed by 5 bases and the J gene end by 0 bases; junction bases not matched to a gene: 3. The CDR3: CASSPGGSSYEQYF. The CDR3 DNA is TGTGCCAGCAGTCCGGGAGGGAGCTCCTACGAGCAGTACTTC.

In its sample, this clonotype was seen many times. The genes are TRBV18 and TRBJ2-3, with 7 bases that match TRBD1. Trimming cost V 3 bases and J 0 bases; bases outside gene matches: 3. CDR1 and CDR2 from the germline V gene are KGHSH and LQKENI. CDR3 length: 15 residues. The CDR3 loop is CASSPGQQSTDTQYF. The CDR3 region has the DNA TGTGCCAGCTCACCGGGACAGCAGAGCACAGATACGCAGTATTTT. The variable domain in full, with the rest retrieved from reference TRBV18 and TRBJ2-3, is NAGVMQNPRHLVRRRGQEARLRCSPMKGHSHVYWYRQLPEEGLKFMVYLQKENIIDESGMPKERFSAEFPKEGPSILRIQQVVRGDSAAYFCASSPGQQSTDTQYFGPGTRLTVL.

This clonotype was counted only a few times. The V gene is TRBV29-1, the J gene TRBJ2-1; 13 bases line up with TRBD2. The CDR3 length is 14 residues. Germline-derived CDR1 and CDR2 are SQVTM and ANQGSEA. V was pared by 7 bases and J by 12 bases, with 12 bases of the junction left unmatched. The CDR3 reads CSAGTSGDAYVQFF. In DNA, the CDR3 is TGCAGCGCAGGGACTAGCGGGGACGCATATGTGCAGTTCTTC.

This chain links TRBV5-1 with TRBJ2-1; 8 nucleotides match TRBD1. CDR1 SGHRS and CDR2 YFSETQ come from the germline V gene. The length of the CDR3 is 16 residues. V was clipped by 4 bases and J by 1 base; unmatched bases: 7. Here the CDR3 reads CASSRSRGLSYNEQFF. CDR3 in DNA: TGCGCCAGCAGCAGATCCAGGGGGCTTTCCTACAATGAGCAGTTCTTC. Looking up the rest from reference TRBV5-1 and TRBJ2-1 gives the full variable domain: KAGVTQTPRYLIKTRGQQVTLSCSPISGHRSVSWYQQTPGQGLQFLFEYFSETQRNKGNFPGRFSGRQFSNSRSEMNVSTLELGDSALYLCASSRSRGLSYNEQFFGPGTRLTVL.

This clonotype has just a few counts. CDR3 region: CASSFAYTDTQYF. The DNA for the CDR3 is TGTGCCAGCAGTTTTGCGTACACAGATACGCAGTATTTT. The chain links TRBV27 to TRBJ2-3; the D is unclear. The CDR3 is 13 residues long. V was pared by 3 bases and J by 2 bases, with 6 bases between. The germline V gene encodes CDR1 MNHEY and CDR2 SMNVEV (reference sequence).

This clonotype was seen only a few times. CDR3 loop: CASSYPIRRGTNTEAFF. As DNA, the CDR3 is TGTGCCAGCAGTTACCCCATCCGTCGGGGAACGAACACTGAAGCTTTCTTT. The chain uses TRBV6-2 or TRBV6-3 and TRBJ1-1; D unclear. Germline CDR1 and CDR2: MNHEY and SVGEGT. Trimming stripped 2 bases from V and 1 base from J, with 17 bases between. This CDR3 region has 17 residues.

Concerning this clonotype itself: One end of the junction varies from germline; a read error may be responsible. This chain uses TRBV7-2 with TRBJ2-1, with a tentative D call TRBD1 (8 bases). The CDR3 contains 15 residues. Germline V gene lookup returns CDR1 SGHTA and CDR2 FQGNSA. CDR3 nucleotides: TGTGTCAGCCAGGGGGCGGGAGCGTCCTACAATGAGCAGTTCTTC. Translation gives CVSQGAGASYNEQFF.

This clonotype was counted many times. This chain joins TRBV7-2 and TRBJ1-1; no clear D. Trimming cost V 2 bases and J 1 base, with 5 bases left between them. CDR1 is SGHTA, CDR2 FQGNSA, per germline. The CDR3 runs 13 residues. The CDR3 nucleotides read TGTGCCAGCAGCTTAATTGGGAACACTGAAGCTTTCTTT. As protein: CASSLIGNTEAFF.

The J gene is TRBJ2-6, the V gene TRBV20-1, with TRBD1 as a possible D gene (6 bases). Trimming shortened V by 2 bases and J by 0 bases, and 14 bases separated the two germline ends. The CDR3 has 17 amino acids. In germline, CDR1 is DFQATT, CDR2 SNEGSKA (reference sequence). The DNA for the CDR3 is TGCAGTGCTAGACCCACAGGGCTAAGCTCTGGGGCCAACGTCCTGACTTTC. Encoded protein: CSARPTGLSSGANVLTF.

This clonotype occurred a few times. The V gene is TRBV29-1, the J gene TRBJ2-3; 10 positions agree with TRBD1. The V segment lost 4 bases and the J segment 5 bases; nucleotides outside the gene matches: 6. The germline gives CDR1 SQVTM, CDR2 ANQGSEA. This CDR3 has 14 residues. DNA for the CDR3: TGCAGCGTTGTCGGGACAGGGGCCATAGATACGCAGTATTTT. Encoded protein: CSVVGTGAIDTQYF.

The rearrangement uses TRBV28 and TRBJ2-3; D unresolved. Germline CDR1 and CDR2: MDHEN and SYDVKM. Trimming cost V 7 bases and J 0 bases, with 14 bases left between them. The CDR3 consists of 15 residues. The CDR3 sequence is CASTTVDISTDTQYF. In nucleotides, the CDR3 is TGTGCCAGCACCACGGTCGACATAAGCACAGATACGCAGTATTTT.

This clonotype was counted at least ten times. The V call is TRBV5-5, the J call TRBJ2-3, with 12 bases lining up with TRBD2. The V gene's germline CDR1 is SGHKS and CDR2 YYEKEE (reference sequence). V lost 4 bases and J lost 4; bases outside the gene matches: 7. The CDR3 loop spans 16 amino acids. CDR3 protein: CASSDERTSGADTQYF. The DNA for the CDR3 is TGTGCCAGCAGCGATGAACGGACTAGCGGGGCAGATACGCAGTATTTT.

This clonotype was seen repeatedly, ten times or more. The chain links TRBV10-1 to TRBJ2-7; D is uncertain. The CDR3 runs 13 residues. Trimming took 0 bases from V and 4 from J, leaving 7 bases between them. Germline lookup yields CDR1 WNHNN and CDR2 SYGVQD (reference sequence). The CDR3 DNA reads TGCGCCAGCAGTGAGTCACCTGGATACGAGCAGTACTTC. This codes for CASSESPGYEQYF.

V is TRBV10-3 and J is TRBJ2-1; TRBD2 agrees at 9 bases. Germline V gene lookup returns CDR1 ENHRY and CDR2 SYGVKD. V dropped 4 bases and J dropped 8; count of bases not matched to a gene: 9. The CDR3 covers 15 residues. As DNA, the CDR3 is TGTGCCATCAGTGCTAGTAGCGGGAGCCGCGATGAGCAGTTCTTC. This gives the protein CAISASSGSRDEQFF.

This clonotype was counted a few times. The rearrangement joins TRBV14 to TRBJ2-7; no clear D. V was pared by 5 bases and J by 2 bases, with 13 bases between. The CDR3 is 14 amino acids. Germline values: CDR1 SGHDN, CDR2 FVKESK. Here the CDR3 reads CASSSGFGTYEQYF. The CDR3 DNA follows: TGTGCCAGCAGCTCCGGTTTCGGAACCTACGAGCAGTACTTC.

This clonotype has just a few counts. This rearrangement joins TRBV3-1 to TRBJ1-5, with D maybe TRBD1 (5 bases). V shed 1 base and J shed 4 bases, with 11 bases lying between them. The CDR3 contains 15 residues. CDR1 LGHDT and CDR2 YNNKEL come from the germline V gene (reference sequence). CDR3 residues: CASSQVPGGNQPQHF. CDR3 coding DNA: TGTGCCAGCAGCCAAGTTCCGGGGGGGAATCAGCCCCAGCATTTT.

The sample holds many counts of this clonotype. V gene TRBV20-1 combines with J gene TRBJ2-3; D might be TRBD1 (5 bases). CDR1 DFQATT and CDR2 SNEGSKA come from the germline V gene (reference sequence). This CDR3 region has 15 residues. Trimming removed 0 bases from V and 0 bases from J, with 10 bases in between. Here the CDR3 DNA reads TGCAGTGCTAGAGATCGGCAGGGTAGCACAGATACGCAGTATTTT. This translates into CSARDRQGSTDTQYF.

The V call is TRBV30, the J call TRBJ1-1; D uncertain. Germline V gives CDR1 GTSNPN, CDR2 SVGIG (reference sequence). The CDR3 spans 12 residues. V lost 2 bases, J lost 7 bases, and 11 bases lay in between. Here the CDR3 reads CAWSLRTVEAFF. The DNA of the CDR3 is TGTGCCTGGAGTCTTCGGACGGTTGAAGCTTTCTTT.

This clonotype was counted only a few times. The chain has TRBV5-1 and TRBJ1-1; D may be TRBD1 (5 bases). The CDR3 has 18 amino acids. The germline V gene encodes CDR1 SGHRS and CDR2 YFSETQ. V was pared by 4 bases and J by 3 bases, with 25 bases between. The CDR3 DNA reads TGCGCCAGCAGCACAAGTCCCGGGACTCCCCCGGAGGACACTGAAGCTTTCTTT. It yields the protein CASSTSPGTPPEDTEAFF.

V is TRBV6-5 and J is TRBJ1-6; weak D call: TRBD1 (6 bases). Germline assignment: CDR1 MNHEY and CDR2 SVGAGI. V was trimmed by 3 bases and J by 9 bases, leaving 12 bases between them. The CDR3 loop spans 14 amino acids. The CDR3 nucleotides are TGTGCCAGCAGTTATTTAGGGGGGAGTTCACCCCTCCACTTT. Its protein product is CASSYLGGSSPLHF.

The CDR3 reads CASSLIGVWDNSPLHF. As DNA, the CDR3 is TGTGCCAGCAGTTTAATTGGGGTTTGGGATAATTCACCCCTCCACTTT. The chain carries TRBV28 and TRBJ1-6; D gene uncertain. V was pared by 2 bases and J by 5 bases, with 13 bases between. Per the germline V gene, CDR1 is MDHEN and CDR2 is SYDVKM. CDR3 length: 16 residues.

At least ten counts were recorded for this clonotype. This rearrangement joins TRBV11-3 to TRBJ1-1; D gene unclear. The CDR3 length is 14 residues. V was cut by 1 base and J by 0 bases, with 6 bases left in between. The germline gives CDR1 SGHNT, CDR2 YENEEA. CDR3 in amino acids: CASSLGGMNTEAFF. As DNA, the CDR3 is TGTGCCAGCAGCTTAGGTGGAATGAACACTGAAGCTTTCTTT.

This clonotype was detected a few times. The chain carries TRBV6-2 or TRBV6-3 and TRBJ1-2; possible D gene TRBD1, 5 bases. The ends were cut back, 7 bases at V and 4 bases at J, with 16 bases in the middle. This CDR3 has 14 residues. Germline V gene lookup returns CDR1 MNHEY and CDR2 SVGEGT. In nucleotides, the CDR3 is TGTGCCAGCAAAGGGTCAGGGTCGGGCTATGGCTACACCTTC. Translation: CASKGSGSGYGYTF.

The gene calls are TRBV11-2 and TRBJ2-3; D ambiguous. Trimming pared 5 bases from V and 4 bases from J, leaving 7 bases between. Germline values: CDR1 SGHAT, CDR2 FQNNGV. There are 12 residues in the CDR3. CDR3 coding DNA: TGTGCCAGCAGCAAGTCGTCAGATACGCAGTATTTT. Protein: CASSKSSDTQYF.

This clonotype was found many times. V is TRBV27 and J is TRBJ2-3; TRBD1 is a possible D gene (6 bases). V gave up 3 bases and J gave up 2 bases, with 12 bases separating them. Germline V gene data show CDR1 as MNHEY and CDR2 as SMNVEV (reference sequence). The CDR3 has 15 amino acids. CDR3 loop: CASSFGQTLTDTQYF. CDR3 DNA sequence: TGTGCCAGCAGTTTCGGACAGACCCTCACAGATACGCAGTATTTT.